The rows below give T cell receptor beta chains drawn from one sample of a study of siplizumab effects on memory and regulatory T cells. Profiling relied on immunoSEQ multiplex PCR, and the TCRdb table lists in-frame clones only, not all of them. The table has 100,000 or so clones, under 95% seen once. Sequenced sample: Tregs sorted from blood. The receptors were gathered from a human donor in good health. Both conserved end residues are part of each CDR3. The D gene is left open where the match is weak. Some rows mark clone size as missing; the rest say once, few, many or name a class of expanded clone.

cdr3_aa: CASSLVPGNQPQHF; cdr3_nt: TGCGCCAGCAGCTTGGTACCTGGCAATCAGCCCCAGCATTTT; d_call: .; j_call: TRBJ1-5; v_call: TRBV5-1; clone_size: .
cdr3_aa: CASSRLAGGETQYF; cdr3_nt: TGTGCCAGCAGCCGACTAGCGGGCGGAGAGACCCAGTACTTC; d_call: TRBD2; j_call: TRBJ2-5; v_call: TRBV7-9; clone_size: .
cdr3_aa: CASSLGVGYEQYF; cdr3_nt: TGTGCCAGCAGCTTAGGAGTCGGGTACGAGCAGTACTTC; d_call: .; j_call: TRBJ2-7; v_call: TRBV7-6; clone_size: .
cdr3_aa: CASSFLGLAGAGTDTQYF; cdr3_nt: TGTGCCAGCAGTTTTCTCGGACTAGCGGGAGCGGGCACAGATACGCAGTATTTT; d_call: TRBD2; j_call: TRBJ2-3; v_call: TRBV28; clone_size: .
cdr3_aa: CASSLRSPGNGETQYF; cdr3_nt: TGTGCCAGCAGTCTTAGGTCGCCAGGGAATGGGGAGACCCAGTACTTC; d_call: .; j_call: TRBJ2-5; v_call: TRBV7-6; clone_size: once
cdr3_aa: CASSQQGASNQPQHF; cdr3_nt: TGTGCCAGCAGTCAGCAGGGGGCCAGCAATCAGCCCCAGCATTTT; d_call: TRBD1; j_call: TRBJ1-5; v_call: TRBV28; clone_size: .
cdr3_aa: CSVGTSKKSGTEAFF; cdr3_nt: TGCAGCGTTGGAACGTCCAAGAAGTCGGGAACTGAAGCTTTCTTT; d_call: .; j_call: TRBJ1-1; v_call: TRBV29-1; clone_size: .
cdr3_aa: CASSVQGRYTGELFF; cdr3_nt: TGTGCCAGCAGCGTACAGGGGCGTTACACCGGGGAGCTGTTTTTT; d_call: TRBD1; j_call: TRBJ2-2; v_call: TRBV5-6; clone_size: .
cdr3_aa: CARTYKTGTSASRTDTQYF; cdr3_nt: TGTGCCAGAACCTATAAGACAGGGACGTCGGCGTCCCGCACAGATACGCAGTATTTT; d_call: TRBD1; j_call: TRBJ2-3; v_call: TRBV5-3; clone_size: .
cdr3_aa: CASSLIAEGVPYF; cdr3_nt: TGCGCCAGCAGCTTGATTGCTGAGGGAGTCCCGTATTTT; d_call: .; j_call: TRBJ2-3; v_call: TRBV5-1; clone_size: .
cdr3_aa: CAGSGGTSGRLISYNEQFF; cdr3_nt: TGTGCCGGCTCAGGGGGAACTAGCGGGAGATTAATATCCTACAATGAGCAGTTCTTC; d_call: TRBD2; j_call: TRBJ2-1; v_call: TRBV30; clone_size: .
cdr3_aa: CASSLLSTAYGYTF; cdr3_nt: TGTGCCAGCAGTTTACTTTCGACGGCTTATGGCTACACCTTC; d_call: .; j_call: TRBJ1-2; v_call: TRBV6-6; clone_size: .
cdr3_aa: CASKQKQGVETQYF; cdr3_nt: TGCGCCAGCAAGCAAAAACAGGGGGTCGAGACCCAGTACTTC; d_call: TRBD1; j_call: TRBJ2-5; v_call: TRBV5-1; clone_size: .
cdr3_aa: CARSIGGWGLYRYEQYF; cdr3_nt: TGTGCCAGAAGCATTGGGGGTTGGGGTTTGTACCGCTACGAGCAGTACTTC; d_call: .; j_call: TRBJ2-7; v_call: TRBV5-3; clone_size: few
cdr3_aa: CSVESRDRGPTGELFF; cdr3_nt: TGCAGCGTTGAAAGTAGGGACAGGGGTCCCACCGGGGAGCTGTTTTTT; d_call: TRBD1; j_call: TRBJ2-2; v_call: TRBV29-1; clone_size: .
cdr3_aa: CASSTGQESYEQYF; cdr3_nt: TGTGCCAGCAGTACGGGACAGGAGTCCTACGAGCAGTACTTC; d_call: TRBD1; j_call: TRBJ2-7; v_call: TRBV6-1; clone_size: .
cdr3_aa: CASSPQMDRGEEQYF; cdr3_nt: TGTGCCAGCAGCCCCCAGATGGACAGGGGCGAGGAGCAGTACTTC; d_call: TRBD1; j_call: TRBJ2-7; v_call: TRBV7-2; clone_size: .
cdr3_aa: CASSQDVAVRGTDTQYF; cdr3_nt: TGTGCCAGCAGCCAAGATGTAGCGGTGAGAGGCACAGATACGCAGTATTTT; d_call: .; j_call: TRBJ2-3; v_call: TRBV14; clone_size: .
cdr3_aa: CASSMIGGLETQYF; cdr3_nt: TGTGCCAGTAGTATGATCGGGGGGCTGGAGACCCAGTACTTC; d_call: .; j_call: TRBJ2-5; v_call: TRBV19; clone_size: .
cdr3_aa: CASRDPNAGELFF; cdr3_nt: TGCGCCAGCAGGGACCCGAACGCCGGGGAGCTGTTTTTT; d_call: .; j_call: TRBJ2-2; v_call: TRBV5-1; clone_size: .
cdr3_aa: CASSPLFGSGNTIYF; cdr3_nt: TGTGCCAGCAGCCCTCTTTTTGGCTCTGGAAACACCATATATTTT; d_call: .; j_call: TRBJ1-3; v_call: TRBV7-2; clone_size: .
cdr3_aa: CASSFRQGEQFF; cdr3_nt: TGTGCCAGCAGTTTTCGACAGGGTGAGCAGTTCTTC; d_call: TRBD1; j_call: TRBJ2-1; v_call: TRBV28; clone_size: once
cdr3_aa: CASTGYGGNQPQHF; cdr3_nt: TGTGCCAGCACCGGATACGGCGGCAATCAGCCCCAGCATTTT; d_call: .; j_call: TRBJ1-5; v_call: TRBV21-1; clone_size: .
cdr3_aa: CASSIRAGGPLNTQYF; cdr3_nt: TGTGCCAGCAGTATCAGAGCGGGAGGTCCCCTTAATACGCAGTATTTT; d_call: TRBD2; j_call: TRBJ2-3; v_call: TRBV28; clone_size: .
cdr3_aa: CASRLSLLPPYSNQPQHF; cdr3_nt: TGTGCCAGTAGATTATCCCTTTTACCCCCTTATAGCAATCAGCCCCAGCATTTT; d_call: .; j_call: TRBJ1-5; v_call: TRBV19; clone_size: .
cdr3_aa: CSVEPGTAFGTQYF; cdr3_nt: TGCAGCGTTGAACCCGGGACAGCTTTTGGGACCCAGTACTTC; d_call: TRBD1; j_call: TRBJ2-5; v_call: TRBV29-1; clone_size: .